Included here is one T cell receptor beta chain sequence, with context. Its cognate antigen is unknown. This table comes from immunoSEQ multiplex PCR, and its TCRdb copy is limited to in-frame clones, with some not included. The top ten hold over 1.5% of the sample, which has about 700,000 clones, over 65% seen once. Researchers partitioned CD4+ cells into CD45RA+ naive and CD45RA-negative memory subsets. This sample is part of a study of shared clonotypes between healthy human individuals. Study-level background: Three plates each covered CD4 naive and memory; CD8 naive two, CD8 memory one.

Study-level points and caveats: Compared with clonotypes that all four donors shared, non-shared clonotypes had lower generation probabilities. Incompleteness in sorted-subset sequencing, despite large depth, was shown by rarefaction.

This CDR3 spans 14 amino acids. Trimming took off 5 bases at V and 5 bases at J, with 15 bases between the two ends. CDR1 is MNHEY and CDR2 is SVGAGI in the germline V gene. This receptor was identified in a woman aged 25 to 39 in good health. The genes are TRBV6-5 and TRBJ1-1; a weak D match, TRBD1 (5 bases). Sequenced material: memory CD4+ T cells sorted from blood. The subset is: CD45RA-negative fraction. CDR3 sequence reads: CASSPGGVGTEAFF. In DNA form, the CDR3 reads TGTGCCAGCAGTCCCGGGGGGGTCGGAACTGAAGCTTTCTTT.